The 24 T cell receptor beta chains below come from one sample, sequenced in a study of blood T cells in healthy people across ages. Using a J-beta primer mix together with a sample-barcoded 5' primer, a second PCR was run for roughly 7 to 12 cycles. TCRdb processed the 5' RACE reads anew with MiXCR; each CDR3 protein has one entry. The sample has approximately 900,000 distinct CDR3 sequences; around 48% are singletons. The specimen was blood. All receptors come from a man aged 25-45 years in good health.

This clonotype appeared a few times. The chain carries TRBV29-1 and TRBJ1-5; D remains unclear. V dropped 6 bases and J dropped 0 bases, with 12 bases sitting between them. Germline assignment: CDR1 SQVTM and CDR2 ANQGSEA. The CDR3 totals 14 residues. This CDR3 is CSVADGNSNQPQHF. In DNA form, the CDR3 reads TGCAGCGTCGCGGACGGGAATAGCAATCAGCCCCAGCATTTT.

The chain is built from TRBV29-1 and TRBJ2-7, with 10 bases identical to TRBD2. Near its end, the DNA agrees better with TRBJ2-5, so the J call may be wrong. CDR3 size: 14 residues. Germline V gene lookup returns CDR1 SQVTM and CDR2 ANQGSEA. The CDR3 bases are TGCAGCGTTGATTCTAGCGGGGGTTCACAGACCCAGTACTTC. Its protein product is CSVDSSGGSQTQYF.

This clonotype was counted at least ten times. V gene TRBV29-1 combines with J gene TRBJ1-2; D might be TRBD1 (5 bases). Between the trimmed V and J ends, which lost 5 bases and 0 bases, there was a span of 10 bases. The CDR3 loop spans 13 amino acids. Germline V gene lookup returns CDR1 SQVTM and CDR2 ANQGSEA. The CDR3 nucleotides read TGCAGCGTTTTCAGGGCTACTAACTATGGCTACACCTTC. Protein sequence: CSVFRATNYGYTF.

This clonotype was seen just once. The V gene is TRBV15, the J gene TRBJ2-4; 12 nucleotides match TRBD2. V lost 9 bases to trimming and J lost 0 bases; unmatched junction nucleotides: 3. CDR3 size: 15 residues. Germline lookup yields CDR1 LNHNV and CDR2 YYDKDF (reference sequence). The CDR3 coding sequence is TGTGCCACTCTAGCGGGGGGGCTAGCCAAAAACATTCAGTACTTC. Amino acid sequence: CATLAGGLAKNIQYF.

On this clonotype itself: A read error is possible here, since a much larger clone lies one base away. The V call is TRBV6-4, the J call TRBJ2-5, with TRBD2 identical over 9 bases. CDR3 size: 15 residues. Germline CDR1 is MRHNA and CDR2 is SNTAGT. This CDR3 is CAGSVHSGGQETQYF. CDR3 nucleotides: TGTGCCGGCAGTGTACATAGCGGGGGCCAAGAGACCCAGTACTTC.

J is TRBJ1-4 and V is TRBV6-1; 8 bases fit TRBD1. The CDR3 sequence is 16 residues long. CDR1 and CDR2 from the germline V gene are MNHNS and SASEGT. The V and J ends lost 4 bases and 2 bases, in that order; junction bases with no gene match: 6. For the CDR3, the DNA is TGTGCCAGCAGTGTGCCCTGGACAGGGACTAATGAAAAACTGTTTTTT. Protein sequence: CASSVPWTGTNEKLFF.

This clonotype was seen only a few times. CDR3 sequence reads: CASSFGTSGGDTQYF. The CDR3 DNA reads as TGTGCCAGCAGCTTCGGGACTAGCGGGGGTGATACGCAGTATTTT. The rearrangement links TRBV7-9 to TRBJ2-3; 14 nucleotides agree with TRBD2. In germline, CDR1 is SEHNR, CDR2 FQNEAQ (reference sequence). The CDR3 length is 15 residues. After removal of 3 bases from V and 6 bases from J, the junction contained 2 bases not matched to a gene.

This clonotype is a singleton in its sample. The J gene is TRBJ2-6, the V gene TRBV11-2, with D perhaps matching TRBD2 (6 bases). Germline lookup yields CDR1 SGHAT and CDR2 FQNNGV. Trimming stripped 5 bases from V and 0 bases from J, with 17 bases between. This CDR3 has 18 residues. For the CDR3, the DNA is TGTGCCAGCAGCCAATTAGCGGACAAGAGCTCTGGGGCCAACGTCCTGACTTTC. As protein: CASSQLADKSSGANVLTF.

Comments on this clonotype: Sequence at one end of the junction differs from germline and may be a read error. The V call is TRBV7-9, the J call TRBJ1-2; weak D call: TRBD1 (5 bases). The CDR3 loop spans 14 amino acids. Germline V gene data show CDR1 as SEHNR and CDR2 as FQNEAQ (reference sequence). Written as DNA, the CDR3 is TGTGTCAGCAGACCCCAGGGCACTGGCGGTGGCTACACCTTC. Amino acid sequence: CVSRPQGTGGGYTF. Full variable domain (remainder filled in from reference TRBV7-9 and TRBJ1-2): DTGVSQNPRHKITKRGQNVTFRCDPISEHNRLYWYRQTLGQGPEFLTYFQNEAQLEKSRLLSDRFSAERPKGSFSTLEIQRTEQGDSAMYLCVSRPQGTGGGYTFGSGTRLTVV.

The V gene is TRBV12-3 or TRBV12-4, the J gene TRBJ1-2, with D unclear. Trimming removed 6 bases at V and 8 bases at J, with 16 bases between. The CDR3 consists of 13 residues. In nucleotides, the CDR3 is TGTGCCAGCAGCCCTACAACGACCTACGGCTACACCTTC. Protein sequence: CASSPTTTYGYTF.

The CDR3 protein is CASSQGTPGYTF. CDR3 sequence (DNA): TGTGCCAGCAGTCAGGGGACCCCTGGCTACACCTTC. The rearrangement uses TRBV6-6 and TRBJ1-2; possible D gene TRBD1, 6 bases. CDR1 is MNHNY, CDR2 SVGAGI, per germline (reference sequence). The CDR3 runs 12 residues. Trimming removed 5 bases from V and 7 bases from J, with 11 bases in between.

This clonotype showed up just a few times. The chain has TRBV7-9 and TRBJ2-7; 8 bases map to TRBD1. CDR1 is SEHNR, CDR2 FQNEAQ, per germline (reference sequence). The J segment lost 6 bases and the V segment lost 6 bases, leaving 4 bases of the junction unmatched. The length of the CDR3 is 12 residues. This CDR3 reads CASSPTGGEQYF. In nucleotides, the CDR3 is TGTGCCAGCAGTCCTACAGGGGGCGAGCAGTACTTC.

The chain combines TRBV3-1 with TRBJ1-5, with D unclear. Germline V lookup: CDR1 LGHDT, CDR2 YNNKEL (reference sequence). Trimming stripped 4 bases from V and 3 bases from J, with 13 bases between. The CDR3 runs 15 residues. The CDR3 DNA reads as TGTGCCAGCAGCCGAGATGCCGGGGTCAATCAGCCCCAGCATTTT. The encoded protein is CASSRDAGVNQPQHF.

This clonotype was found a few times. The chain links TRBV7-2 to TRBJ1-2; 7 positions match TRBD1. This CDR3 region has 13 residues. V was clipped by 1 base and J by 6 bases; unmatched bases: 2. Per germline, CDR1 SGHTA and CDR2 FQGNSA. CDR3 coding DNA: TGTGCCAGCAGCTTAGAAGGGGGCCATGGCTACACCTTC. The encoded protein is CASSLEGGHGYTF. Filled out from reference TRBV7-2 and TRBJ1-2, the complete variable domain reads GAGVSQSPSNKVTEKGKDVELRCDPISGHTALYWYRQSLGQGLEFLIYFQGNSAPDKSGLPSDRFSAERTGGSVSTLTIQRTQQEDSAVYLCASSLEGGHGYTFGSGTRLTVV.

The chain couples TRBV5-1 to TRBJ2-7; D may correspond to TRBD1 or TRBD2 (5 bases each). Trimming took 3 bases from V and 2 from J, leaving 15 bases between them. CDR3 size: 15 residues. From germline, CDR1 is SGHRS and CDR2 YFSETQ. This chain's CDR3 is CASSSGTAIPYEQYF. CDR3 nucleotides: TGCGCCAGCAGCTCCGGGACGGCGATTCCCTACGAGCAGTACTTC.

This clonotype occurred a few times. V usage is TRBV12-3 or TRBV12-4 and J usage is TRBJ2-7; 8 nucleotides match TRBD1. The CDR3 runs to 15 residues. The V segment lost 3 bases and the J segment 4 bases; nucleotides outside the gene matches: 8. DNA for the CDR3: TGTGCCAGCAGTTTCGGCGGGACAGGAAGGTACGAGCAGTACTTC. Translated, it gives CASSFGGTGRYEQYF.

This clonotype was observed a handful of times. This chain links TRBV4-2 with TRBJ1-1; D perhaps matches TRBD1 (6 bases). Trimming pared 3 bases from V and 0 bases from J, leaving 14 bases between. Germline V CDR1 and CDR2: LGHNA, YNFKEQ. This CDR3 is built from 16 residues. CDR3 bases: TGTGCCAGCAGCCAGGTGGCTAGACAGGTGAACACTGAAGCTTTCTTT. Its translation is CASSQVARQVNTEAFF.

This clonotype was recorded only once. The chain employs TRBV5-1 and TRBJ1-2, with a possible D match to TRBD1 (5 bases). Trimming left V 1 base short and J 4 bases short, with 11 bases between. The CDR3 consists of 14 residues. Per the germline V gene, CDR1 is SGHRS and CDR2 is YFSETQ. The chain's CDR3 is CASSLQQGTYGYTF. DNA for the CDR3: TGCGCCAGCAGCTTGCAGCAGGGTACCTATGGCTACACCTTC. The full variable domain, rest sourced from reference TRBV5-1 and TRBJ1-2, is KAGVTQTPRYLIKTRGQQVTLSCSPISGHRSVSWYQQTPGQGLQFLFEYFSETQRNKGNFPGRFSGRQFSNSRSEMNVSTLELGDSALYLCASSLQQGTYGYTFGSGTRLTVV.

Worth noting for this clonotype: Germline is not matched at one junction end, which may reflect a read error. The chain employs TRBV20-1 and TRBJ2-1; TRBD1 matches at 7 bases. This CDR3 spans 15 amino acids. Germline V gene lookup returns CDR1 DFQATT and CDR2 SNEGSKA (reference sequence). CDR3 nucleotides: TGCGGTGCTCCCAAGGGGGCCTACTCCTACAATGAGCAGTTCTTC. Translating it yields CGAPKGAYSYNEQFF.

This clonotype was counted only a few times. J is TRBJ2-4 and V is TRBV6-2 or TRBV6-3; 7 bases fit TRBD1. Germline assignment: CDR1 MNHEY and CDR2 SVGEGT. This CDR3 contains 12 residues. V was pared by 6 bases and J by 13 bases, with 9 bases of the junction left unmatched. The CDR3 is CASRPTGKEQYF. CDR3 nucleotides: TGTGCCAGCAGGCCGACAGGGAAGGAGCAGTACTTC.

The rearrangement links TRBV7-9 to TRBJ2-1, with a weak D call TRBD2 (6 bases). The CDR3 loop spans 16 amino acids. In germline, CDR1 is SEHNR, CDR2 FQNEAQ (reference sequence). Between the trimmed V and J ends, which lost 1 base and 6 bases, there was a span of 16 bases. CDR3 in amino acids: CASSLVSGLSFNEQFF. The CDR3, as DNA: TGTGCCAGCAGCTTAGTGTCGGGACTGAGCTTCAATGAGCAGTTCTTC.

Only a few counts were recorded for this clonotype. V and J are TRBV5-1 and TRBJ2-5, with 7 positions matching TRBD2. CDR3 length: 15 amino acids. CDR1 and CDR2 from the germline V gene are SGHRS and YFSETQ. V lost 1 base and J lost 0; bases outside the gene matches: 3. The CDR3 DNA is TGCGCCAGCAGCTTGCCTAGCGGAGACCAAGAGACCCAGTACTTC. It specifies CASSLPSGDQETQYF.

Points on this clonotype: One end of the junction is discordant with germline, which a read error may explain. The V and J genes are TRBV5-1 and TRBJ1-4; D call uncertain. This CDR3 contains 16 residues. Germline-derived CDR1 and CDR2 are SGHRS and YFSETQ. The CDR3 coding sequence is TGCGCCAGCAGCTTGGCTCCCCAGGAGGGTAATGAAAGACTGTTTTTT. This encodes CASSLAPQEGNERLFF.

V and J are TRBV4-1 and TRBJ2-6, with a weak D call TRBD1 (5 bases). The CDR3 loop spans 17 amino acids. V was trimmed by 2 bases and J by 3 bases, leaving 14 bases between them. Germline CDR1 is MGHRA and CDR2 is YSYEKL. CDR3 sequence reads: CASSQSTVPFGANVLTF. The CDR3 region has the DNA TGCGCCAGCAGCCAATCGACAGTACCTTTTGGGGCCAACGTCCTGACTTTC.